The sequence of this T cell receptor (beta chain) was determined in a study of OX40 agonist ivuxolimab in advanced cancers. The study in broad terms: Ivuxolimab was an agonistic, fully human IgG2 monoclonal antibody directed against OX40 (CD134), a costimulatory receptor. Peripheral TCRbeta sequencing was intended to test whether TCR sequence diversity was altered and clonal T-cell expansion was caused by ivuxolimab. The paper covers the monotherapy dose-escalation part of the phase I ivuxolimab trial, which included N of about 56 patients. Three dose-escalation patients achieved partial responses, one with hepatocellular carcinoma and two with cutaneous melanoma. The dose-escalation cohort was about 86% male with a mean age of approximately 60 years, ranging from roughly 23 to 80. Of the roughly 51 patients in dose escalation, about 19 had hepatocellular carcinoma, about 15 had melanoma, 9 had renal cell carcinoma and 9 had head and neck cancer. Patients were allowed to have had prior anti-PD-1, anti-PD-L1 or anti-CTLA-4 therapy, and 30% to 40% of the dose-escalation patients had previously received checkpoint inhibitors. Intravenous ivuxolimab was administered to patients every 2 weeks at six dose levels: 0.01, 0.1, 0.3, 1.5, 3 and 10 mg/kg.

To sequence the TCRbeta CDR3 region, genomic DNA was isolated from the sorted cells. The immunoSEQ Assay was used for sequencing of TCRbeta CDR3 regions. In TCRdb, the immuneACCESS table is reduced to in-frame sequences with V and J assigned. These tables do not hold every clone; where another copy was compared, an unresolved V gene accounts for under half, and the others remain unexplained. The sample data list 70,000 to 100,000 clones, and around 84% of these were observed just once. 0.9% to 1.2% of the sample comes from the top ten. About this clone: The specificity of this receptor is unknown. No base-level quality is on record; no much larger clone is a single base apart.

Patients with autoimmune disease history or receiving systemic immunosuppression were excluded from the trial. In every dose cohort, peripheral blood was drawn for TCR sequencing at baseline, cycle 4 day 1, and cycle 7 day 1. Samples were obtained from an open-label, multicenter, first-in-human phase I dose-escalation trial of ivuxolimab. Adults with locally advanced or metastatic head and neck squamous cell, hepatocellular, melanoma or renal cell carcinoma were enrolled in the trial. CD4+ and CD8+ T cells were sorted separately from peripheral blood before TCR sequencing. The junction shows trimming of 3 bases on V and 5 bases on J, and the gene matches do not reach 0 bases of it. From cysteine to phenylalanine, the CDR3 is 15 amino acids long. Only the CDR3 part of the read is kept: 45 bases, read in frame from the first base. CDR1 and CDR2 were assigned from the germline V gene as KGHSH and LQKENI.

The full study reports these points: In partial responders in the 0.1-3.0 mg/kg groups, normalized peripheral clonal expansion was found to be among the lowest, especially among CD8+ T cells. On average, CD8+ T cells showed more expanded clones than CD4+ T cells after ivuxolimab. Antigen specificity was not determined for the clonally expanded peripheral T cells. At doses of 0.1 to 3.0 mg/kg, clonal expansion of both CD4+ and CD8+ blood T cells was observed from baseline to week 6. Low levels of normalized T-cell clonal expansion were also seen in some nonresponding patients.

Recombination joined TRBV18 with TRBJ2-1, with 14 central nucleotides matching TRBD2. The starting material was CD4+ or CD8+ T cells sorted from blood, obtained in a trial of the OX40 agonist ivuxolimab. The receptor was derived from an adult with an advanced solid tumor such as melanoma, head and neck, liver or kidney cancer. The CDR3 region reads CASSPGLAGDNEQFF. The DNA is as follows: TGTGCCAGCTCACCGGGACTAGCGGGGGACAATGAGCAGTTCTTC.